This T cell receptor beta chain was retrieved from a study of blood T cell repertoires in COVID-19. Study background: Both acute and convalescent COVID-19 samples were obtained from the United States, Italy and Spain. T cells, B-cell-depleted T cells, or PBMCs provided the cDNA or gDNA that served as material.

Authors' analysis steps: Estimation of nucleated cell counts relied on the amplification of reference gene primers. This table comes from immunoSEQ multiplex PCR, and its TCRdb copy is limited to in-frame clones, with some not included. V and J calls and clone size are those listed in that table; D and trimming were worked out from the DNA. The table includes about 230,000 clones, around 83% detected once. This CDR3 has 15 amino acids. Germline trimming cut 8 bases from V and 5 bases from J; bases unmatched to any gene: 7. The V gene's germline CDR1 is MNHEY and CDR2 SVGAGI. The sequenced sample consisted of peripheral blood. This sequence originates from a man older than 75 with acute or convalescent COVID-19. This chain links TRBV6-5 with TRBJ1-6; 9 bases fit TRBD1. The CDR3, as DNA: TGTGCCAGCGCAAAACAGGGGGCGGATAATTCACCCCTCCACTTT. Encoded protein: CASAKQGADNSPLHF.